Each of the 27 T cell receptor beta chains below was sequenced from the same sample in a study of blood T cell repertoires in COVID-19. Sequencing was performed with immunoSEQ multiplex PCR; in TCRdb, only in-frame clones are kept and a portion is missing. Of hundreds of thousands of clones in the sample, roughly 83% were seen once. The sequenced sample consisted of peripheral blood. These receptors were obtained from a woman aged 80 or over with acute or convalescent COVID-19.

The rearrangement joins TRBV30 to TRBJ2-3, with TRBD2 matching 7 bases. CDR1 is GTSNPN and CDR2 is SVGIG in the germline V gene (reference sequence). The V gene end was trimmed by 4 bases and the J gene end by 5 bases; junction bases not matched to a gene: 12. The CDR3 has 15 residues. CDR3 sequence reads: CAWNALARPGDTQYF. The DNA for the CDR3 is TGTGCCTGGAATGCACTAGCGCGGCCCGGAGATACGCAGTATTTT.

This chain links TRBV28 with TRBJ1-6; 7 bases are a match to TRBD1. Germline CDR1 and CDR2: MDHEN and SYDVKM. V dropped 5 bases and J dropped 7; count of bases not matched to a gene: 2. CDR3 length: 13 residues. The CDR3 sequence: CASSDRVNSPLHF. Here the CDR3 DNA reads TGTGCCAGCAGTGACAGGGTAAATTCACCCCTCCACTTT.

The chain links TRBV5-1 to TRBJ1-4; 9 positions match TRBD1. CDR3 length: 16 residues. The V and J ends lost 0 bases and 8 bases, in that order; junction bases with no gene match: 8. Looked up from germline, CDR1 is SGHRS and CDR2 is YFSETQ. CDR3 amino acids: CASSLVTGGEGEKLFF. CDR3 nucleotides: TGCGCCAGCAGCTTGGTGACAGGGGGAGAAGGCGAAAAACTGTTTTTT.

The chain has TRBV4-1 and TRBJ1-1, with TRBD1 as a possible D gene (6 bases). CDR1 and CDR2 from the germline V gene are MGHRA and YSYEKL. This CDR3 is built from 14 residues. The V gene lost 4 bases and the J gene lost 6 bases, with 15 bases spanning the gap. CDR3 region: CASSLLTGRAEAFF. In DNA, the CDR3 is TGCGCCAGCAGCCTCCTGACAGGTCGCGCTGAAGCTTTCTTT.

DNA of the CDR3: TGTGCCAGCTCACTCCTAACCGGGACAGGGTTGGTCGGCACTGAAGCTTTCTTT. Its translation is CASSLLTGTGLVGTEAFF. The V call is TRBV18, the J call TRBJ1-1; TRBD1 aligns across 9 bases. CDR3 size: 18 residues. Germline lookup yields CDR1 KGHSH and CDR2 LQKENI. V lost 4 bases and J lost 4; bases outside the gene matches: 16.

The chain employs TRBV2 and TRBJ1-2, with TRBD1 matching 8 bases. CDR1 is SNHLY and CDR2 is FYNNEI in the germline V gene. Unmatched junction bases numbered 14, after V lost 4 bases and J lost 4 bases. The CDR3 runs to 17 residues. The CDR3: CASSGGEARGHGYGYTF. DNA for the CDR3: TGTGCCAGCAGTGGGGGGGAGGCCAGGGGGCATGGCTATGGCTACACCTTC.

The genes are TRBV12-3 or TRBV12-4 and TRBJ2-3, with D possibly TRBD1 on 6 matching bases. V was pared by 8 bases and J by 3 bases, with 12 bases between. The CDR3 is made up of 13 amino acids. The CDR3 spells CASCRGKTDTQYF. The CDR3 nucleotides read TGTGCCAGCTGCAGGGGTAAGACAGATACGCAGTATTTT.

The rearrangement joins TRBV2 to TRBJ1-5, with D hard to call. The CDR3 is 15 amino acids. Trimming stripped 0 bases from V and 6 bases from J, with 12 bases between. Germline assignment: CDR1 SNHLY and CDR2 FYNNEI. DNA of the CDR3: TGTGCCAGCAGTGAAGCTTATGTGGAGGGTCAGCCCCAGCATTTT. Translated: CASSEAYVEGQPQHF.

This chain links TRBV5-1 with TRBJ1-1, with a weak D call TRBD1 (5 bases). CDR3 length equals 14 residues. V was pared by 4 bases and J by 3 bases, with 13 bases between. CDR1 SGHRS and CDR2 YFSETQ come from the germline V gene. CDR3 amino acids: CASSLGGTHTEAFF. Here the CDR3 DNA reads TGCGCCAGCAGCCTCGGGGGGACCCACACTGAAGCTTTCTTT.

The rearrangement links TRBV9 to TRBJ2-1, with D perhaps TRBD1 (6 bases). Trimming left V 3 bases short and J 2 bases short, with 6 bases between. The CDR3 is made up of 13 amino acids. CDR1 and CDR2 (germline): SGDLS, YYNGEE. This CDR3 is CASSGDTYNEQFF. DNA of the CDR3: TGTGCCAGCAGCGGGGACACCTACAATGAGCAGTTCTTC.

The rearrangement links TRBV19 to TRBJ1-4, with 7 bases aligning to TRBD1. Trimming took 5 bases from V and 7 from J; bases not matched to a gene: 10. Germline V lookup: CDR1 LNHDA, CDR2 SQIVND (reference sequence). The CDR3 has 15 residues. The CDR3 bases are TGTGCCAGTAGTGCCCAGGGGGGAACGGGTGAAAAACTGTTTTTT. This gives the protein CASSAQGGTGEKLFF.

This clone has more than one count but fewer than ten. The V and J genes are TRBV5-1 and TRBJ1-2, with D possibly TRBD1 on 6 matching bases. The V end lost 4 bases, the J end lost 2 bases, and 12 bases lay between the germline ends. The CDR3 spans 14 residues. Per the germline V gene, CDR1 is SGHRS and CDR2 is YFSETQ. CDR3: CASSPGGANYGYTF. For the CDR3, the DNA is TGCGCCAGCAGCCCCGGGGGGGCCAACTATGGCTACACCTTC.

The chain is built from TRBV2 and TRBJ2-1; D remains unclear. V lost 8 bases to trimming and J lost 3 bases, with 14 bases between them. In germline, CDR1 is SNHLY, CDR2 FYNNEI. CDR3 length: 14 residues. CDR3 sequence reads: CASGASSRYNEQFF. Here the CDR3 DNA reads TGTGCCAGCGGAGCAAGCAGCCGCTACAATGAGCAGTTCTTC.

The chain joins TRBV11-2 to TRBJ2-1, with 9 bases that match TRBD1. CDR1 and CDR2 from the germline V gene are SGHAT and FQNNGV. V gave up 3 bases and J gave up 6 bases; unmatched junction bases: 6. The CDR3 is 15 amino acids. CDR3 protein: CASSFEGTGRNEQFF. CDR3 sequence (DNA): TGTGCCAGCAGCTTTGAGGGGACAGGGCGCAATGAGCAGTTCTTC. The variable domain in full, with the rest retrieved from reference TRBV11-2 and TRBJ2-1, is EAGVAQSPRYKIIEKRQSVAFWCNPISGHATLYWYQQILGQGPKLLIQFQNNGVVDDSQLPKDRFSAERLKGVDSTLKIQPAKLEDSAVYLCASSFEGTGRNEQFFGPGTRLTVL.

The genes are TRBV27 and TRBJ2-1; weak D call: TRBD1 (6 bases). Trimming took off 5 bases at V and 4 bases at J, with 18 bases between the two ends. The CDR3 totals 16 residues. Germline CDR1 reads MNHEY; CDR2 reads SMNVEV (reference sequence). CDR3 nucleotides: TGTGCCAGCAGTCCGGACGACAGGATACCTTACAATGAGCAGTTCTTC. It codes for CASSPDDRIPYNEQFF.

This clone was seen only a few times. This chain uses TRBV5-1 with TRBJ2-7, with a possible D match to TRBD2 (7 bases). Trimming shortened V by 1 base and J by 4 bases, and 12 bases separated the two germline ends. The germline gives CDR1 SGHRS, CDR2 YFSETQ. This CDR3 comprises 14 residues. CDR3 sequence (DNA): TGCGCCAGCAGCTTGTATGGGGGGGCGTACGAGCAGTACTTC. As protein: CASSLYGGAYEQYF.

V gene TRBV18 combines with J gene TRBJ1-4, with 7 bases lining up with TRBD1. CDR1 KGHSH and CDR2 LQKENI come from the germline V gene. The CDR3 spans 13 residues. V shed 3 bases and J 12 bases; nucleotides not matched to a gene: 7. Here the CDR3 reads CASSPVGQAELFF. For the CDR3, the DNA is TGTGCCAGCTCACCCGTCGGACAGGCGGAACTGTTTTTT.

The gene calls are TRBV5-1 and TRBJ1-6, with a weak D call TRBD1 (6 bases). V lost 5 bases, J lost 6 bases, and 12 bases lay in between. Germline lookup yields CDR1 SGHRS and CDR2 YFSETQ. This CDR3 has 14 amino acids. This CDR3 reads CASRGTGTNSPLHF. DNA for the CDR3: TGCGCCAGCAGAGGTACAGGGACTAATTCACCCCTCCACTTT.

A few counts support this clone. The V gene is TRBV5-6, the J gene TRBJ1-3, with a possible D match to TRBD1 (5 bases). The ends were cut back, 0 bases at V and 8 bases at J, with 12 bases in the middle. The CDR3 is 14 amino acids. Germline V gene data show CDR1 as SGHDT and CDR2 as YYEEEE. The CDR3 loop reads CASSLVGRVDTIYF. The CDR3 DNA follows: TGTGCCAGCAGCTTGGTAGGCAGGGTTGACACCATATATTTT.

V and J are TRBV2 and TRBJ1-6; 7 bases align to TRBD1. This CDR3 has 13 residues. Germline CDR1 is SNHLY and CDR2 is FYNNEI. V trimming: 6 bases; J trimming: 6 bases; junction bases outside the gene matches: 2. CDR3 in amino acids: CASSRDSNSPLHF. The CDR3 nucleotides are TGTGCCAGCAGCCGGGACAGTAATTCACCCCTCCACTTT. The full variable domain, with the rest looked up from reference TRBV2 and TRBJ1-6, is EPEVTQTPSHQVTQMGQEVILRCVPISNHLYFYWYRQILGQKVEFLVSFYNNEISEKSEIFDDQFSVERPDGSNFTLKIRSTKLEDSAMYFCASSRDSNSPLHFGNGTRLTVT.

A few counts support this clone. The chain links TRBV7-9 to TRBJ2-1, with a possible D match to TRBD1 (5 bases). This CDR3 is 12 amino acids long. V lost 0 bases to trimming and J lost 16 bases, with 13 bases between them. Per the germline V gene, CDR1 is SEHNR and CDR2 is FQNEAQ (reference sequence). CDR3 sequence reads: CASSLAGRLFFF. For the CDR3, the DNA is TGTGCCAGCAGCTTAGCGGGGCGTCTCTTCTTCTTC.

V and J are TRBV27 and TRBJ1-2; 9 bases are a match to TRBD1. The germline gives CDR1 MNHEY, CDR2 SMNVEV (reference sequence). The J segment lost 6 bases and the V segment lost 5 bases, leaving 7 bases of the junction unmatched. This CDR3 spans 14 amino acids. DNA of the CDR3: TGTGCCAGCAGTGTACAGGGGGCCGGGGATGGCTACACCTTC. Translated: CASSVQGAGDGYTF.

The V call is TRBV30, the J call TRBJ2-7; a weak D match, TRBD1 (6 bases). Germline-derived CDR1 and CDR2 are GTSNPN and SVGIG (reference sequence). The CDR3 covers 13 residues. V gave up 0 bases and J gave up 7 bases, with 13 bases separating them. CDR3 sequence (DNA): TGTGCCTGGAGTGTACTGGGGGCGGGTGAGCAGTACTTC. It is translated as CAWSVLGAGEQYF.

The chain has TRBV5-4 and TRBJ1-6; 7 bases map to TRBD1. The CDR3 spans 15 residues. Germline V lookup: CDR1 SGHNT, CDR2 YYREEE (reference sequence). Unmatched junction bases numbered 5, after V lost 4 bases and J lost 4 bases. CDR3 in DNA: TGTGCCAGCAGCGAGCACAGGGGTTATAATTCACCCCTCCACTTT. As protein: CASSEHRGYNSPLHF.

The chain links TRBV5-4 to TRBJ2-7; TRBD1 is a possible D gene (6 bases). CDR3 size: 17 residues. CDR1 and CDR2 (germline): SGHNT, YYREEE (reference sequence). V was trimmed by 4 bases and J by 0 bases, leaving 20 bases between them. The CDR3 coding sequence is TGTGCCAGCAGCCGTGGGGGCAGCCTGATGATCTCCTACGAGCAGTACTTC. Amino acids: CASSRGGSLMISYEQYF.

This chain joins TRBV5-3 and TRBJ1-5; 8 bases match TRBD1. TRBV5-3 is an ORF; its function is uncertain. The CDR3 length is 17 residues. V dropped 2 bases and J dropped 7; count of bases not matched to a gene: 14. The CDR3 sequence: CARSFKMDRENGQPQHF. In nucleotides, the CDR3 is TGTGCCAGAAGCTTTAAAATGGACAGGGAAAATGGGCAGCCCCAGCATTTT.

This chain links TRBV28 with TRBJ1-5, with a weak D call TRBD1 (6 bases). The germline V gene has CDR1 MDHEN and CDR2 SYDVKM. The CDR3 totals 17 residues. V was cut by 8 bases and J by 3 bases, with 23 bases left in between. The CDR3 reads CASQQGPFLGANQPQHF. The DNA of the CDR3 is TGTGCCAGCCAACAGGGACCCTTTCTCGGCGCCAATCAGCCCCAGCATTTT.